The clone carrying this T cell receptor beta chain was picked up many times. As yet, its antigen is unknown. Graves' hyperthyroidism was deemed stable given no ophthalmopathy progression within 18 months. CDR1 is MNHNS and CDR2 is SASEGT in the germline V gene. The V end lost 7 bases, the J end lost 3 bases, and 6 bases lay between the germline ends. The CDR3 contains 11 residues. The sample is drawn from a study of T cells in Graves' hyperthyroidism and ophthalmopathy. General study results and limits: Most clonotypes that expanded in the thyroid above 0.001 also showed up in blood.

RNA transcripts gave rise to amplified TCR beta CDR3 regions. Researchers ran a first-round RT-PCR on the TCR CDR3 using the HTBI primer set. TCRdb reprocessed the multiplex PCR reads with MiXCR, giving one entry per CDR3 protein. The sample shows some 400,000 distinct CDR3 sequences, about 19% of them seen only once. V usage is TRBV6-1 and J usage is TRBJ1-1; D unclear. Sequenced input: blood. The source of this sequence is a woman between 18 and 30 years old with Graves' hyperthyroidism. CDR3 protein: CASKADTEAFF. DNA for the CDR3: TGTGCCAGCAAGGCAGACACTGAAGCTTTCTTT.